What follows is one T cell receptor beta chain and its context. Its specificity is unknown. The sample belongs to a study of vaccination and CD4 T cells after COVID-19. At the Johns Hopkins FTIC core, DNA taken from cultured CD4+ T cells was sequenced by way of the Oncomine TCR Beta short-read assay. From cultured CD4+ T cells, genomic DNA was extracted. TCRdb recomputed calls from the PCR reads with MiXCR, one row per CDR3 protein. This repertoire shows approximately 19,000 distinct CDR3 sequences, about two fifths found once; its top ten account for about 7.2%. The germline V gene encodes CDR1 LNHDA and CDR2 SQIVND (reference sequence). The CDR3 runs to 14 residues. V lost 6 bases and J lost 3, with 14 bases in between. The sample's treatment: roughly 11-day PBMC culture with coronavirus spike peptide pools or control peptides (ViraFEST assay). Under the ViraFEST approach, antigen-specific T cells were expanded with peptide pools and TCRs subsequently sequenced. All positive PCR tests were dated between March and December 2020, predating US Alpha, Beta and Delta variants.

The V call is TRBV19, the J call TRBJ1-2, with D maybe TRBD1 (5 bases). This clonotype originated in a human donor who had recovered from COVID-19. Here the sequenced sample was CD4+ T cells from blood, cultured in vitro, taken after SARS-CoV-2 vaccination. The CDR3 loop is CASRHGDGYYGYTF. The DNA for the CDR3 is TGTGCCAGTAGACATGGGGACGGCTACTATGGCTACACCTTC.